This T cell receptor beta chain was observed in a study of blood T cell repertoires in COVID-19. Study context: COVID-19 samples collected from the United States, Italy and Spain covered acute and convalescent phases. Sources were T cells, B-cell-depleted T cells, or PBMCs; the material itself was cDNA or gDNA.

In the original analysis: Amplification with reference gene primers provided the estimates of nucleated cell counts. Profiled with immunoSEQ multiplex PCR; TCRdb holds only in-frame clones, not every one. That table is the source of V, J and clone size, and D and trimming were worked out from the DNA. This table holds some 150,000 clones, around 83% found once. Trimming left V 1 base short and J 10 bases short, with 14 bases between. The CDR3 runs 14 residues. Germline CDR1 is SGHVS and CDR2 is FQNEAQ. The receptor's source is a woman aged 55-69 years with acute or convalescent COVID-19. Material: peripheral blood. The chain has TRBV7-8 and TRBJ2-1, with a tentative D call TRBD2 (7 bases). CDR3 protein: CASSLGGGAGEQFF. The DNA of the CDR3 is TGTGCCAGCAGCTTAGGAGGGGGGGCAGGGGAGCAGTTCTTC.